These 32 T cell receptor beta chains were sequenced from one sample in a study of blood T cell repertoires in COVID-19. Clones were sequenced by immunoSEQ multiplex PCR, and TCRdb holds only the in-frame ones, with some missing. The sample shows roughly 6,600 clones, 89% of them seen only once. Sequencing was carried out using peripheral blood. Every receptor here comes from a human donor in a cohort sampled during active COVID-19. The donor label of this sample is uncertain.

DNA of the CDR3: TGTGCCACCAGCAGCCCGACTAGCCGGGGGTTTAATGAGCAGTTCTTC. Translating gives CATSSPTSRGFNEQFF. The V call is TRBV15, the J call TRBJ2-1, with 7 positions matching TRBD2. CDR1 LNHNV and CDR2 YYDKDF come from the germline V gene (reference sequence). V was pared by 3 bases and J by 7 bases, with 12 bases of the junction left unmatched. This CDR3 has 16 residues.

V gene TRBV19 combines with J gene TRBJ2-1, with 8 bases fitting TRBD2. The CDR3 runs to 16 residues. The J segment lost 5 bases and the V segment lost 5 bases, leaving 11 bases of the junction unmatched. CDR1 is LNHDA, CDR2 SQIVND, per germline (reference sequence). The CDR3 loop is CASSQMTSVNNNEQFF. In DNA, the CDR3 is TGTGCCAGTAGTCAGATGACTAGCGTTAATAACAATGAGCAGTTCTTC.

The chain is built from TRBV28 and TRBJ2-5; TRBD1 matches 10 bases. Germline values: CDR1 MDHEN, CDR2 SYDVKM. CDR3 size: 16 residues. Germline trimming cut 6 bases from V and 2 bases from J; bases unmatched to any gene: 9. This CDR3 reads CASSRDRGRAQETQYF. The CDR3 nucleotides are TGTGCCAGCAGCCGGGACAGGGGAAGGGCTCAAGAGACCCAGTACTTC. The entire variable domain, with the rest obtained from reference TRBV28 and TRBJ2-5, is as follows: DVKVTQSSRYLVKRTGEKVFLECVQDMDHENMFWYRQDPGLGLRLIYFSYDVKMKEKGDIPEGYSVSREKKERFSLILESASTNQTSMYLCASSRDRGRAQETQYFGPGTRLLVL.

The rearrangement uses TRBV7-9 and TRBJ1-1; possible D gene TRBD1, 5 bases. This CDR3 has 14 residues. In germline, CDR1 is SEHNR, CDR2 FQNEAQ (reference sequence). V lost 2 bases to trimming and J lost 4 bases, with 11 bases between them. CDR3 DNA sequence: TGTGCCAGCAGCTTAAATCAGGGATCCACTGAAGCTTTCTTT. Translated: CASSLNQGSTEAFF.

This clone occurred once. This sequence joins TRBV6-5 and TRBJ2-1; no firm D call. CDR3 length: 14 residues. Per germline, CDR1 MNHEY and CDR2 SVGAGI. V gave up 1 base and J gave up 7 bases, with 11 bases separating them. CDR3 loop: CASSYLSQLNEQFF. CDR3 sequence (DNA): TGTGCCAGCAGTTACTTATCACAGCTAAATGAGCAGTTCTTC.

This chain connects TRBV7-9 to TRBJ2-1; 10 nucleotides line up with TRBD2. The CDR3 contains 16 residues. With V trimmed by 2 bases and J by 8 bases, 9 bases remained unmatched. From germline, CDR1 is SEHNR and CDR2 FQNEAQ (reference sequence). The CDR3 sequence: CASSLLAGVLFDEQFF. The DNA for the CDR3 is TGTGCCAGCAGCTTACTAGCGGGAGTTTTGTTCGATGAGCAGTTCTTC.

This chain uses TRBV6-1 with TRBJ2-2; 11 bases are a match to TRBD2. Germline values: CDR1 MNHNS, CDR2 SASEGT. CDR3 length equals 16 residues. The J segment lost 7 bases and the V segment lost 0 bases, leaving 4 bases of the junction unmatched. The CDR3: CASSEAYGTSGGELFF. CDR3 DNA sequence: TGTGCCAGCAGTGAAGCTTACGGGACTAGCGGCGGGGAGCTGTTTTTT.

The V gene is TRBV7-8, the J gene TRBJ2-3; D gene uncertain. The V and J ends lost 5 bases and 0 bases respectively, with 9 bases between them. Looked up from germline, CDR1 is SGHVS and CDR2 is FQNEAQ. The CDR3 has 14 amino acids. In nucleotides, the CDR3 is TGTGCCAGCAGCCGTCCCCTTAGCACAGATACGCAGTATTTT. Amino acid sequence: CASSRPLSTDTQYF.

V usage is TRBV29-1 and J usage is TRBJ1-1; TRBD1 agrees at 9 bases. Trimming at V came to 4 bases and at J to 4 bases, leaving 13 bases not matched to a gene. The CDR3 covers 16 residues. Germline V gene sequence: CDR1 SQVTM, CDR2 ANQGSEA. CDR3 region: CSVVGTGLFPGTEAFF. The CDR3, as DNA: TGCAGCGTTGTGGGGACAGGGCTCTTTCCGGGCACTGAAGCTTTCTTT.

The chain combines TRBV27 with TRBJ1-5; TRBD1 agrees at 10 bases. From germline, CDR1 is MNHEY and CDR2 SMNVEV (reference sequence). CDR3 length equals 15 residues. With V trimmed by 0 bases and J by 6 bases, 2 bases remained unmatched. Here the CDR3 reads CASSLSTGGTQPQHF. The CDR3 bases are TGTGCCAGCAGTTTATCGACAGGGGGCACTCAGCCCCAGCATTTT.

This chain joins TRBV27 and TRBJ1-5, with 10 positions matching TRBD1. This CDR3 has 15 residues. With 5 bases clipped from V and 4 bases from J, the junction kept 5 bases outside the gene matches. Germline lookup yields CDR1 MNHEY and CDR2 SMNVEV (reference sequence). The CDR3 region is CASSQPGQGNQPQHF. The CDR3 nucleotides read TGTGCCAGCAGTCAACCGGGACAGGGGAATCAGCCCCAGCATTTT.

In regard to this clone: One junction end does not reproduce the germline sequence, and a read error may be involved. V is TRBV11-2 and J is TRBJ2-7; the D gene is possibly TRBD1 (6 bases). The CDR3 is 14 amino acids. CDR1 and CDR2 from the germline V gene are SGHAT and FQNNGV. The CDR3 reads CASNLVTGPYEQYF. CDR3 DNA sequence: TGTGCCAGCAACTTAGTGACAGGCCCCTACGAGCAGTACTTC.

V usage is TRBV7-9 and J usage is TRBJ2-7; 9 bases are shared with TRBD1. J gave up 1 base and V 3 bases, and 4 bases lay outside the gene matches. The length of the CDR3 is 15 residues. Germline V gene data show CDR1 as SEHNR and CDR2 as FQNEAQ (reference sequence). In DNA, the CDR3 is TGTGCCAGCAGCTTCGAGGGGACAGGGTCCTACGAGCAGTACTTC. It encodes CASSFEGTGSYEQYF.

This clone has only one observation. V and J are TRBV7-2 and TRBJ1-4; D is unresolved. This CDR3 contains 14 residues. CDR1 SGHTA and CDR2 FQGNSA come from the germline V gene. V lost 5 bases and J lost 6, with 13 bases in between. The CDR3 DNA is TGTGCCAGCAGCCCCCGAGGGAGCGATGAAAAACTGTTTTTT. Protein: CASSPRGSDEKLFF.

The rearrangement uses TRBV5-1 and TRBJ2-7, with D uncertain. The V gene's germline CDR1 is SGHRS and CDR2 YFSETQ. The CDR3 sequence is 17 residues long. The V and J ends lost 0 bases and 0 bases respectively, with 16 bases between them. This CDR3 is CASSLGLGRAYSYEQYF. The DNA for the CDR3 is TGCGCCAGCAGCTTGGGCCTCGGTCGCGCCTACTCCTACGAGCAGTACTTC.

The chain employs TRBV10-3 and TRBJ2-1; no definite D call. The CDR3 has 11 residues. Germline V CDR1 and CDR2: ENHRY, SYGVKD. Trimming shortened V by 4 bases and J by 9 bases, and 7 bases separated the two germline ends. CDR3 amino acids: CAISASGEQFF. CDR3 DNA: TGTGCCATCAGTGCTAGTGGTGAGCAGTTCTTC.

The chain recombines TRBV18 with TRBJ2-5, with 11 bases that match TRBD1. CDR3 length: 16 amino acids. Germline V gives CDR1 KGHSH, CDR2 LQKENI. After removal of 3 bases from V and 4 bases from J, the junction contained 7 bases not matched to a gene. In DNA, the CDR3 is TGTGCCAGCTCACCCGGGACAGGGGGAGGTTCAGAGACCCAGTACTTC. It yields the protein CASSPGTGGGSETQYF.

This clone occurred once. The chain has TRBV11-3 and TRBJ2-3, with no clear D. CDR1 is SGHNT and CDR2 is YENEEA in the germline V gene. The CDR3 length is 15 residues. Trimming removed 1 base from V and 2 bases from J, with 10 bases in between. CDR3 in amino acids: CASSLGGSLTDTQYF. Written as DNA, the CDR3 is TGTGCCAGCAGCTTAGGCGGCAGCCTCACAGATACGCAGTATTTT.

The chain links TRBV11-2 to TRBJ2-5; TRBD1 might be the D (5 bases). The CDR3 covers 15 residues. V was pared by 2 bases and J by 4 bases, with 14 bases between. CDR1 is SGHAT, CDR2 FQNNGV, per germline. The CDR3 sequence: CASSLYSRALETQYF. CDR3 nucleotides: TGTGCCAGCAGCTTATATTCCAGGGCTCTAGAGACCCAGTACTTC.

V and J are TRBV11-2 and TRBJ2-7; TRBD2 might be the D (6 bases). The germline V and J ends were trimmed by 5 bases and 2 bases, with 16 bases remaining between them. This CDR3 is built from 15 residues. Germline assignment: CDR1 SGHAT and CDR2 FQNNGV. The CDR3 here is CASSATDGGAYEQYF. As DNA, the CDR3 is TGTGCCAGCAGCGCGACGGACGGCGGGGCCTACGAGCAGTACTTC.

V gene TRBV5-5 combines with J gene TRBJ2-7; TRBD2 matches 11 bases. Germline V gives CDR1 SGHKS, CDR2 YYEKEE (reference sequence). J was trimmed by 4 bases and V by 2 bases; bases with no gene match: 14. The CDR3 sequence is 18 residues long. The CDR3 sequence: CASSLGLAGGFVGYEQYF. The CDR3 DNA is TGTGCCAGCAGCTTAGGTCTAGCGGGGGGCTTCGTGGGGTACGAGCAGTACTTC.

The V gene is TRBV14, the J gene TRBJ2-7; TRBD2 aligns across 11 bases. V lost 1 base, J lost 6 bases, and 8 bases stayed unmatched. CDR1 and CDR2 from the germline V gene are SGHDN and FVKESK. The CDR3 is 16 amino acids. The CDR3 reads CASSQAGGLAGGEQYF. The CDR3 bases are TGTGCCAGCAGCCAAGCCGGCGGCCTAGCGGGAGGCGAGCAGTACTTC.

V is TRBV5-1 and J is TRBJ1-2; D possibly corresponds to TRBD1 (5 bases). The germline V and J ends were trimmed by 5 bases and 6 bases, with 14 bases remaining between them. There are 13 residues in the CDR3. Germline V gene sequence: CDR1 SGHRS, CDR2 YFSETQ. In nucleotides, the CDR3 is TGCGCCAGCAGGCCTGGGGCGGAGAATGGCTACACCTTC. Protein sequence: CASRPGAENGYTF. Looking up the rest from reference TRBV5-1 and TRBJ1-2 gives the full variable domain: KAGVTQTPRYLIKTRGQQVTLSCSPISGHRSVSWYQQTPGQGLQFLFEYFSETQRNKGNFPGRFSGRQFSNSRSEMNVSTLELGDSALYLCASRPGAENGYTFGSGTRLTVV.

V usage is TRBV5-4 and J usage is TRBJ2-1, with a tentative D call TRBD1 (8 bases). This CDR3 comprises 16 residues. V was cut by 2 bases and J by 9 bases, with 21 bases left in between. In germline, CDR1 is SGHNT, CDR2 YYREEE (reference sequence). The CDR3 spells CASSLYTLSGTGEQFF. For the CDR3, the DNA is TGTGCCAGCAGCTTATATACCCTAAGCGGGACAGGTGAGCAGTTCTTC.

The gene calls are TRBV5-1 and TRBJ2-7, with 7 positions matching TRBD1. J was trimmed by 1 base and V by 7 bases; bases with no gene match: 5. The CDR3 is 13 amino acids. Germline CDR1 and CDR2: SGHRS and YFSETQ. The CDR3 DNA follows: TGCGCCAGCTCGACAGGGTCTTCCTACGAGCAGTACTTC. It specifies CASSTGSSYEQYF. The full variable domain, with the rest looked up from reference TRBV5-1 and TRBJ2-7, is KAGVTQTPRYLIKTRGQQVTLSCSPISGHRSVSWYQQTPGQGLQFLFEYFSETQRNKGNFPGRFSGRQFSNSRSEMNVSTLELGDSALYLCASSTGSSYEQYFGPGTRLTVT.

The chain has TRBV12-5 and TRBJ2-1, with D perhaps TRBD2 (5 bases). Trimming took 0 bases from V and 9 from J, leaving 9 bases between them. The CDR3 sequence is 13 residues long. Germline V gene data show CDR1 as LGHNT and CDR2 as FRNRAP. The DNA of the CDR3 is TGTGCTAGTGGTTTGGTAGGGAGCGGTGAGCAGTTCTTC. This encodes CASGLVGSGEQFF.

The J gene is TRBJ2-1, the V gene TRBV7-3; D ambiguous. Looked up from germline, CDR1 is SGHTA and CDR2 is FQGTGA. The CDR3 totals 15 residues. Trimming removed 3 bases at V and 2 bases at J, with 11 bases between. CDR3 coding DNA: TGTGCCAGCAGCTTTTCCGGGTCCCCCTACAATGAGCAGTTCTTC. It is translated as CASSFSGSPYNEQFF.

The chain has TRBV7-2 and TRBJ2-3; D ambiguous. Germline values: CDR1 SGHTA, CDR2 FQGNSA. The V end lost 5 bases, the J end lost 2 bases, and 11 bases lay between the germline ends. CDR3 length equals 14 residues. CDR3 sequence (DNA): TGTGCCAGCAGCCTCGGAGTTATCACAGATACGCAGTATTTT. Encoded protein: CASSLGVITDTQYF. Variable domain in full (rest from reference TRBV7-2 and TRBJ2-3): GAGVSQSPSNKVTEKGKDVELRCDPISGHTALYWYRQSLGQGLEFLIYFQGNSAPDKSGLPSDRFSAERTGGSVSTLTIQRTQQEDSAVYLCASSLGVITDTQYFGPGTRLTVL.

V usage is TRBV30 and J usage is TRBJ2-5, with D possibly being TRBD1 (5 bases). The CDR3 is 12 amino acids. V was cut by 2 bases and J by 5 bases, with 9 bases left in between. Germline V lookup: CDR1 GTSNPN, CDR2 SVGIG (reference sequence). The CDR3 region is CAWSPGWETQYF. The CDR3 DNA sequence: TGTGCCTGGAGTCCAGGGTGGGAGACCCAGTACTTC.

The CDR3 nucleotides read TGCAGCGTTTACTCCGCGGATGGCTACACCTTC. This codes for CSVYSADGYTF. V is TRBV29-1 and J is TRBJ1-2; D uncertain. The CDR3 length is 11 residues. Trimming removed 5 bases from V and 6 bases from J, with 10 bases in between. The germline V gene has CDR1 SQVTM and CDR2 ANQGSEA.

The rearrangement links TRBV2 to TRBJ2-6, with D uncertain. With 7 bases removed from V and 4 bases from J, the gap between germline ends came to 17 bases. The CDR3 totals 16 residues. The germline gives CDR1 SNHLY, CDR2 FYNNEI. CDR3 nucleotides: TGTGCCAGCACCCCCCTCGTAGCTGGCGGGGCCAACGTCCTGACTTTC. This sequence encodes CASTPLVAGGANVLTF.

V usage is TRBV2 and J usage is TRBJ2-3, with 9 bases fitting TRBD2. This CDR3 is built from 15 residues. In germline, CDR1 is SNHLY, CDR2 FYNNEI. Trimming took 6 bases from V and 2 from J; bases not matched to a gene: 6. The CDR3 DNA reads as TGTGCCAGCAGGGTTGGACTAGCGAACACAGATACGCAGTATTTT. Its protein is CASRVGLANTDTQYF.